This TCR beta chain comes out of a study of T-cell memory formation after mild COVID-19 (dated by TCRdb to the early 2020s). Regarding the research as a whole: Most TCR sequence clusters were specific to one of the two donors. Longitudinal TCRalpha and TCRbeta repertoire sequencing tracked T-cell clones expanding and contracting after mild COVID-19 in a couple of donors. Two young, previously healthy adult volunteers, one female and one male, were included in the cohort. What the work shows at the level of the full study, not this receptor alone: Contracting CD4+ clones appeared mostly in the CM and EM memory subsets, whereas CD8+ clones were enriched in EMRA. Balanced CD4/CD8 phenotypes were observed for clones contracting from day 15 to 85, whereas a bias towards CD4+ was observed for a second wave of clones expanding from day 15 to 37. The study included only a couple of mild cases, and larger cohorts that include severe cases with pre-infection samples were judged to be necessary. Whether the second-wave clones peaking on day 37 were SARS-CoV-2 specific was not confirmed. The detection of some responding clones in pre-infection memory suggests that pre-existing cross-reactive memory T cells joined the SARS-CoV-2 response.

The data were produced on an Illumina NovaSeq 6000. Using 5'RACE with constant-segment primers, TCRalpha and TCRbeta cDNA libraries were constructed, with sample barcodes and unique molecular identifiers added in the process. Trizol reagent was used to extract RNA from every sample. The libraries were amplified in two PCR steps, and the second step added a second sample barcode and Illumina TruSeq adapters. Sequencing of the libraries was done on an Illumina NovaSeq, producing 2 x 150 bp paired-end reads. The authors' analysis ran thus. The reads were demultiplexed and collapsed into UMI-guided consensus sequences using migec v1.2.7. With mixcr v2.1.11, UMI consensuses were aligned to TRA and TRB V and J templates and assembled into clonotypes. Clonotypes were classified as expanded or contracted when called significant by both edgeR and NoisET, with noise models trained on biological replicates. edgeR calls used a false discovery rate-adjusted p below 0.01 and a log2 fold-change threshold of 1. PCA with hierarchical clustering of max-normalized trajectories of the 1000 most abundant clonotypes was used as exploratory dynamics analysis. Each responding clone was given a CD4 or CD8 phenotype based on the CD4+ and CD8+ repertoires, which had been sequenced separately. TCRdb passed the public sequencing reads through fastp at Q25 and MiXCR, retaining productive beta sequences. Rows are combined by CDR3 protein, so each entry shows the most common genes and DNA. The V and J calls come from TCRdb's annotation, not from the publication. The sample table holds about 150,000 distinct CDR3 sequences, of which less than 25% were seen once. The ten biggest clones cover around 24% of the sample.

A word on this clonotype: Its antigen is unknown. No much larger clone is present one base from it, and per-base qualities are unavailable.

For CDR1 and CDR2, the germline V gene (reference sequence) lists SEHNR and FQNEAQ. The CDR3 spans 13 residues, from the cysteine through the phenylalanine. CDR3 DNA is the only sequence kept; it has 39 bases, read in frame from the first base. V lost 4 bases and J lost 6 bases; the stretch between them is 9 bases long. Ficoll-Paque density gradient centrifugation was the method used to isolate PBMCs. This receptor was taken from an adult woman who had mild COVID-19 (a few samples of this study predate the infection). The sample titles of this study are shuffled in the database, so cell type and time point are left out; the donor was told from shared clones. The rearrangement joined TRBV7-9 to TRBJ1-4; no D gene call is confident. The material sequenced was PBMCs or a T cell subset sorted from them (not recorded which). The DNA sequence is TGTGCCAGCAGCTCGGTTCTTGATGAAAAACTGTTTTTT. This gives the protein CASSSVLDEKLFF.